This entry lists 28 T cell receptor beta chains sequenced from one sample in a study of T cells after yellow fever vaccination (dated by TCRdb to the late 2010s). The library was obtained by 5' RACE. Instrument on record: Illumina HiSeq 2500. TCRdb applied fastp at Q25 and MiXCR to the public reads, then kept only in-frame beta chains. Rows merge per CDR3 protein into single entries with the most common DNA and genes. This sample is represented by approximately 120,000 distinct CDR3 sequences; 7.4% of them were singletons. 2% to 3% of the sample is held by the ten biggest clonotypes. Per the publication, the treatment or condition label means: live attenuated yellow fever vaccine strain. Specimen: CD4+ T cells sorted from PBMCs, collected around 10 days after the first yellow fever vaccination. The receptors were sampled from a man aged 18 to 35 who received the YFV17D yellow fever vaccine.

This clonotype was observed at least ten times. This chain joins TRBV5-4 and TRBJ2-3; 9 nucleotides match TRBD2. V lost 0 bases, J lost 0 bases, and 5 bases stayed unmatched. Germline V gene data show CDR1 as SGHNT and CDR2 as YYREEE (reference sequence). The CDR3 consists of 17 residues. DNA for the CDR3: TGTGCCAGCAGCTTGGTGGGCCTAGCGGGAAGCACAGATACGCAGTATTTT. It encodes CASSLVGLAGSTDTQYF.

The J gene is TRBJ1-5, the V gene TRBV20-1; weak D call: TRBD1 (6 bases). Trimming removed 3 bases at V and 1 base at J, with 13 bases between. CDR1 is DFQATT, CDR2 SNEGSKA, per germline (reference sequence). The CDR3 covers 15 residues. As DNA, the CDR3 is TGCAGTGCTAGTGAAGGGGGGAAAAGCAATCAGCCCCAGCATTTT. Encoded protein: CSASEGGKSNQPQHF.

This clonotype was detected only a few times. The chain's CDR3 is CASSFLAGGRANVLTF. The CDR3 DNA follows: TGTGCCAGCAGCTTTCTTGCGGGGGGCAGGGCCAACGTCCTGACTTTC. This sequence joins TRBV11-2 and TRBJ2-6; 8 nucleotides line up with TRBD2. J gave up 5 bases and V 3 bases, and 6 bases lay outside the gene matches. Germline V gives CDR1 SGHAT, CDR2 FQNNGV. The CDR3 is 16 amino acids. Combining the CDR3 with reference TRBV11-2 and TRBJ2-6 gives the whole variable domain EAGVAQSPRYKIIEKRQSVAFWCNPISGHATLYWYQQILGQGPKLLIQFQNNGVVDDSQLPKDRFSAERLKGVDSTLKIQPAKLEDSAVYLCASSFLAGGRANVLTFGAGSRLTVL.

This clonotype was recorded many times. V and J are TRBV7-6 and TRBJ1-3; D may be TRBD1 (6 bases). Between the trimmed V and J ends, which lost 0 bases and 0 bases, there was a span of 9 bases. The CDR3 is 16 amino acids. Per the germline V gene, CDR1 is SGHVS and CDR2 is FNYEAQ. CDR3 in amino acids: CASSLAVTGSGNTIYF. The CDR3 DNA sequence: TGTGCCAGCAGCTTAGCGGTGACAGGCTCTGGAAACACCATATATTTT.

Concerning this clonotype itself: This could be a read error, since a much larger clone is one nucleotide away. The chain couples TRBV6-2 or TRBV6-3 to TRBJ2-1; no definite D call. V was clipped by 5 bases and J by 9 bases, with 17 bases between them. The CDR3 loop spans 14 amino acids. Germline CDR1 reads MNHEY; CDR2 reads SVGEGT. CDR3 sequence: CASSPAPLYFEQFF. The CDR3 coding sequence is TGTGCCAGCAGTCCCGCCCCCCTCTACTTTGAGCAGTTCTTC.

This clonotype was detected many times. CDR3: CASSVRQEDYEAFF. The CDR3, as DNA: TGTGCCAGCAGCGTAAGACAGGAAGATTACGAAGCTTTCTTT. This chain links TRBV11-1 with TRBJ1-1, with D possibly being TRBD1 (6 bases). Germline V gene data show CDR1 as SGHAT and CDR2 as FQDESV (reference sequence). The CDR3 runs 14 residues. V was pared by 5 bases and J by 8 bases, with 18 bases between. The complete variable domain, with remaining parts taken from reference TRBV11-1 and TRBJ1-1, reads EAEVAQSPRYKITEKSQAVAFWCDPISGHATLYWYRQILGQGPELLVQFQDESVVDDSQLPKDRFSAERLKGVDSTLKIQPAELGDSAMYLCASSVRQEDYEAFFGQGTRLTVV.

This clonotype was picked up many times. The gene calls are TRBV7-9 and TRBJ2-3, with D unclear. The germline V and J ends were trimmed by 2 bases and 0 bases, with 3 bases remaining between them. The CDR3 has 13 residues. CDR1 and CDR2 (germline): SEHNR, FQNEAQ (reference sequence). CDR3 protein: CASSLFSTDTQYF. The CDR3 DNA reads as TGTGCCAGCAGCTTATTTAGCACAGATACGCAGTATTTT.

This clonotype was found many times. The chain is built from TRBV29-1 and TRBJ2-1, with TRBD2 matching over 10 bases. The length of the CDR3 is 16 residues. V dropped 6 bases and J dropped 0; count of bases not matched to a gene: 8. Germline values: CDR1 SQVTM, CDR2 ANQGSEA. The CDR3 protein is CSVSSGGASSYNEQFF. The CDR3 DNA reads as TGCAGCGTCTCGAGCGGGGGGGCTTCCTCCTACAATGAGCAGTTCTTC.

The chain combines TRBV5-1 with TRBJ2-2; possible D gene TRBD1, 6 bases. The V end lost 5 bases, the J end lost 6 bases, and 11 bases lay between the germline ends. The CDR3 extends over 13 amino acids. Germline V gives CDR1 SGHRS, CDR2 YFSETQ. The CDR3 region has the DNA TGCGCCAGCAGACAGGGAGAGGCCGGGGAGCTGTTTTTT. Its translation: CASRQGEAGELFF. Complete variable domain (other parts from reference TRBV5-1 and TRBJ2-2): KAGVTQTPRYLIKTRGQQVTLSCSPISGHRSVSWYQQTPGQGLQFLFEYFSETQRNKGNFPGRFSGRQFSNSRSEMNVSTLELGDSALYLCASRQGEAGELFFGEGSRLTVL.

This clonotype was counted ten times or more. The rearrangement links TRBV2 to TRBJ2-3; 12 nucleotides agree with TRBD2. In germline, CDR1 is SNHLY, CDR2 FYNNEI. There are 13 residues in the CDR3. V lost 5 bases to trimming and J lost 10 bases; unmatched junction nucleotides: 4. The CDR3 coding sequence is TGTGCCAGCAGTCTGGGGACTAGCGGGCCGCAGTATTTT. Translating it yields CASSLGTSGPQYF. Looking up the rest from reference TRBV2 and TRBJ2-3 gives the full variable domain: EPEVTQTPSHQVTQMGQEVILRCVPISNHLYFYWYRQILGQKVEFLVSFYNNEISEKSEIFDDQFSVERPDGSNFTLKIRSTKLEDSAMYFCASSLGTSGPQYFGPGTRLTVL.

In its sample, this clonotype was seen many times. The genes are TRBV20-1 and TRBJ1-3, with D maybe TRBD1 (6 bases). CDR3 size: 14 residues. V gave up 3 bases and J gave up 8 bases, with 17 bases separating them. From germline, CDR1 is DFQATT and CDR2 SNEGSKA (reference sequence). The DNA for the CDR3 is TGCAGTGCTAGTTCGTCCGGGGGCGCGGACACCATATATTTT. This encodes CSASSSGGADTIYF.

At least ten counts were recorded for this clonotype. This rearrangement joins TRBV12-3 or TRBV12-4 to TRBJ1-5; 7 positions match TRBD1. V gave up 5 bases and J gave up 7 bases; unmatched junction bases: 8. This CDR3 comprises 14 residues. The CDR3 sequence: CASSVDRSDQPQHF. The CDR3 DNA reads TGTGCCAGCAGTGTGGACAGGTCCGACCAGCCCCAGCATTTT.

This clonotype was seen repeatedly, ten times or more. This chain links TRBV20-1 with TRBJ2-4, with 9 bases lining up with TRBD1. The length of the CDR3 is 13 residues. The V and J ends lost 6 bases and 5 bases, in that order; junction bases with no gene match: 5. Germline V gene data show CDR1 as DFQATT and CDR2 as SNEGSKA (reference sequence). CDR3 loop: CSATGGHQNIQYF. In nucleotides, the CDR3 is TGCAGTGCCACAGGGGGCCACCAAAACATTCAGTACTTC.

The chain is built from TRBV5-1 and TRBJ2-5; TRBD1 aligns across 7 bases. The germline V gene encodes CDR1 SGHRS and CDR2 YFSETQ. After removal of 4 bases from V and 4 bases from J, the junction contained 4 bases not matched to a gene. The CDR3 loop spans 13 amino acids. CDR3 in amino acids: CASSPGQLETQYF. CDR3 nucleotide sequence: TGCGCCAGCAGCCCGGGACAGTTAGAGACCCAGTACTTC. The variable domain in full, with the rest retrieved from reference TRBV5-1 and TRBJ2-5, is KAGVTQTPRYLIKTRGQQVTLSCSPISGHRSVSWYQQTPGQGLQFLFEYFSETQRNKGNFPGRFSGRQFSNSRSEMNVSTLELGDSALYLCASSPGQLETQYFGPGTRLLVL.

This clonotype was found many times. The gene calls are TRBV20-1 and TRBJ2-2; the D is unclear. The CDR3 length is 14 residues. CDR1 DFQATT and CDR2 SNEGSKA come from the germline V gene (reference sequence). Trimming shortened V by 4 bases and J by 2 bases, and 11 bases separated the two germline ends. CDR3 nucleotides: TGCAGTGCTATCCCCGCGCTAAACACCGGGGAGCTGTTTTTT. Protein sequence: CSAIPALNTGELFF.

This clonotype showed up many times. The chain uses TRBV20-1 and TRBJ1-2, with D maybe TRBD1 (6 bases). The germline V gene encodes CDR1 DFQATT and CDR2 SNEGSKA (reference sequence). The CDR3 has 12 residues. V lost 6 bases to trimming and J lost 4 bases, with 12 bases between them. The CDR3 sequence: CSARPGAYGYTF. Here the CDR3 DNA reads TGCAGTGCCCGCCCGGGGGCCTATGGCTACACCTTC.

At least ten counts were recorded for this clonotype. The rearrangement uses TRBV12-3 or TRBV12-4 and TRBJ1-6; TRBD1 might be the D (5 bases). This CDR3 comprises 15 residues. Trimming took off 0 bases at V and 9 bases at J, with 12 bases between the two ends. In nucleotides, the CDR3 is TGTGCCAGCAGTTTAGCCGGGGCCGGTCGTTCACCCCTCCACTTT. The encoded protein is CASSLAGAGRSPLHF.

This clonotype was observed at least ten times. V gene TRBV12-3 or TRBV12-4 combines with J gene TRBJ2-4; perhaps TRBD1 as D (5 bases). V dropped 7 bases and J dropped 3 bases, with 19 bases sitting between them. The CDR3 consists of 16 residues. The CDR3 DNA is TGTGCCAGCACCCTATCAGGGCAGGCCGGCAAAAACATTCAGTACTTC. Its protein product is CASTLSGQAGKNIQYF.

At least ten counts were recorded for this clonotype. This chain links TRBV7-2 with TRBJ2-1; 7 nucleotides line up with TRBD2. V gave up 4 bases and J gave up 2 bases; unmatched junction bases: 8. In germline, CDR1 is SGHTA, CDR2 FQGNSA. The CDR3 runs to 16 residues. CDR3: CASSSPGSGAYNEQFF. CDR3 nucleotide sequence: TGTGCCAGCAGCTCCCCAGGGAGCGGGGCCTACAATGAGCAGTTCTTC.

This clonotype was detected many times. The rearrangement uses TRBV5-6 and TRBJ1-1; weak D call: TRBD1 (6 bases). The V end lost 3 bases, the J end lost 1 base, and 13 bases lay between the germline ends. Germline CDR1 SGHDT, CDR2 YYEEEE. This CDR3 is 15 amino acids long. The CDR3 DNA follows: TGTGCCAGCAGCTCCGGGACAAATCAGAACACTGAAGCTTTCTTT. This encodes CASSSGTNQNTEAFF.

This clonotype was detected ten times or more. The chain employs TRBV19 and TRBJ2-5; TRBD1 agrees at 9 bases. The V gene end was trimmed by 9 bases and the J gene end by 5 bases; junction bases not matched to a gene: 7. This CDR3 spans 13 amino acids. Per germline, CDR1 LNHDA and CDR2 SQIVND (reference sequence). Here the CDR3 DNA reads TGTGCCAGCCATCGGGACAGGGTTGAGACCCAGTACTTC. Its protein is CASHRDRVETQYF. Together with reference TRBV19 and TRBJ2-5, the CDR3 gives the full variable domain: DGGITQSPKYLFRKEGQNVTLSCEQNLNHDAMYWYRQDPGQGLRLIYYSQIVNDFQKGDIAEGYSVSREKKESFPLTVTSAQKNPTAFYLCASHRDRVETQYFGPGTRLLVL.

This clonotype has ten or more counts. The rearrangement joins TRBV12-3 or TRBV12-4 to TRBJ1-3; the D gene is possibly TRBD1 (5 bases). V lost 5 bases and J 0 bases, leaving 14 bases between the germline ends. This CDR3 has 16 amino acids. The CDR3 sequence: CASSLLVGGSGNTIYF. DNA for the CDR3: TGTGCCAGCAGTCTCCTCGTCGGGGGCTCTGGAAACACCATATATTTT.

This clonotype was observed a handful of times. J is TRBJ2-5 and V is TRBV7-9; no clear D gene. Between the trimmed V and J ends, which lost 1 base and 9 bases, there was a span of 12 bases. The CDR3 length is 13 residues. CDR1 and CDR2 from the germline V gene are SEHNR and FQNEAQ (reference sequence). CDR3 nucleotides: TGTGCCAGCAGCTTAGGACTGGGATGGTCCCAGTACTTC. The encoded protein is CASSLGLGWSQYF.

This clonotype appeared many times. This rearrangement joins TRBV6-5 to TRBJ2-7, with D perhaps matching TRBD2 (6 bases). This CDR3 is 16 amino acids long. CDR1 is MNHEY and CDR2 is SVGAGI in the germline V gene. V lost 0 bases, J lost 2 bases, and 14 bases lay in between. CDR3 nucleotides: TGTGCCAGCAGTTACTCGATGCCCGGGGAGGCCTACGAGCAGTACTTC. It encodes CASSYSMPGEAYEQYF.

This clonotype was counted ten times or more. The chain couples TRBV24-1 to TRBJ2-3, with D tentatively TRBD1 (6 bases). This CDR3 contains 15 residues. Germline values: CDR1 KGHDR, CDR2 SFDVKD. With 4 bases removed from V and 1 base from J, the gap between germline ends came to 11 bases. The CDR3 loop reads CATSEPRGGTDTQYF. CDR3 coding DNA: TGTGCCACCAGTGAACCCAGGGGCGGCACAGATACGCAGTATTTT.

In its sample, this clonotype was seen many times. The chain recombines TRBV4-1 with TRBJ2-1, with 9 bases identical to TRBD2. The CDR3 extends over 15 amino acids. Germline V lookup: CDR1 MGHRA, CDR2 YSYEKL. J lost 8 bases, V lost 1 base, and 6 bases had no gene match. The CDR3, as DNA: TGCGCCAGCAGCCAAGTCGGCGGGGGGGCGGATGAGCAGTTCTTC. Protein sequence: CASSQVGGGADEQFF.

Many counts were recorded for this clonotype. V and J are TRBV10-3 and TRBJ1-2, with 12 bases lining up with TRBD1. V shed 4 bases and J 7 bases; nucleotides not matched to a gene: 10. Germline V CDR1 and CDR2: ENHRY, SYGVKD. The length of the CDR3 is 16 residues. The CDR3 reads CAISGTAGTGGFGYTF. The CDR3 coding sequence is TGTGCCATCAGTGGCACCGCCGGGACAGGGGGCTTTGGCTACACCTTC.

As concerns this clonotype: A read error is possible here, since a much larger clone lies one base away. J is TRBJ1-5 and V is TRBV23-1, with D possibly matching TRBD1 (6 bases). TRBV23-1 is recorded as an ORF, its role being uncertain. The CDR3 has 16 amino acids. V lost 3 bases and J 3 bases, leaving 15 bases between the germline ends. The CDR3 here is CASSHLGQLYNQPQHF. In DNA form, the CDR3 reads TGCGCCAGCAGTCACCTAGGACAGCTTTACAATCAGCCCCAGCATTTT.